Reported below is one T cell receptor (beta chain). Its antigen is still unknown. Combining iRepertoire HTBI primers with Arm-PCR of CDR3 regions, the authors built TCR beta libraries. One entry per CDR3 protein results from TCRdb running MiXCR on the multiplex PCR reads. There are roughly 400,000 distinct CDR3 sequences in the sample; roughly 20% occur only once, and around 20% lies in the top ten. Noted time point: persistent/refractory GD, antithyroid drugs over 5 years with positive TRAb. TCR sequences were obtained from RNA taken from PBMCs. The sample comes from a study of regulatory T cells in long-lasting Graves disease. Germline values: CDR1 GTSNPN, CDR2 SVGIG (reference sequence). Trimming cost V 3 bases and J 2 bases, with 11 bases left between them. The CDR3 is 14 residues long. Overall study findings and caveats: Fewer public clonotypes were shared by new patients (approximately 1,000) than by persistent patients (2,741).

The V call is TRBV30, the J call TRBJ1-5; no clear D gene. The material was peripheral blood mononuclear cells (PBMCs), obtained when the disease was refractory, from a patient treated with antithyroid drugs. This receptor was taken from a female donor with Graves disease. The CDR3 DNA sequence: TGTGCCTGGAGGCGTGGAACGGGCAATCAGCCCCAGCATTTT. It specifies CAWRRGTGNQPQHF.